The clone carrying this T cell receptor (beta chain) has at least ten counts. Its specificity is not known. A single record per CDR3 protein comes from TCRdb applying MiXCR to the 5' RACE reads. This table has about 220,000 distinct CDR3 sequences, more than 5.5% appearing once. There are 11 residues in the CDR3. V dropped 6 bases and J dropped 11 bases, with 13 bases sitting between them. The record originates from a study of CD8 T cells in ankylosing spondylitis. The study's findings and limits: Seemingly characteristic of ankylosing spondylitis blood was a TCR beta motif consisting of about 8 highly homologous variants. The disease-linked clones had a CD8+ phenotype and low blood frequencies. According to the report, clones linked to the disease were significantly enriched in matched synovial fluid samples taken from ankylosing spondylitis patients.

The rearrangement links TRBV12-3 or TRBV12-4 to TRBJ1-1; possible D gene TRBD1, 6 bases. The receptor's source is a male donor with ankylosing spondylitis. The sample was blood, either unsorted or a sorted T cell fraction (not recorded which). The DNA for the CDR3 is TGTGCCAGCAGCTTGAACAGGGTCGCTTTCTTT. Translating gives CASSLNRVAFF.